Described below is a single TCR beta chain sequence and its context. Its antigen is not identified. This sample stems from a study of T-cell reconstitution after alpha-beta-depleted transplantation in children. Study-level points and caveats: The study reportedly traced alpha-beta T cells about two months after transplant to several hundred expanded graft clones.

Germline V gene lookup returns CDR1 DFQATT and CDR2 SNEGSKA (reference sequence). The CDR3 has 12 residues. V shed 3 bases and J shed 7 bases, with 13 bases lying between them. Unique molecular identifiers were incorporated into the prepared TCRbeta library. TCRdb analysed the PCR reads with MiXCR anew, one entry per CDR3 protein. This sample carries more than 100,000 distinct CDR3 sequences, around 23% of them seen once, and the ten largest clones take under 12%. The TCR comes from a male patient between 2 and 10 years old who had a stem cell transplant for chronic granulomatous disease, so the T cells may come from the graft donor. This specimen consisted of PBMCs, mostly from graft donor cells, obtained 180 days after TCRalphabeta/CD19-depleted stem cell transplant. The chain couples TRBV20-1 to TRBJ2-7, with D perhaps matching TRBD2 (6 bases). CDR3 residues: CSASFGAGEQYF. CDR3 in DNA: TGCAGTGCTAGTTTTGGGGCGGGGGAGCAGTACTTC.